What follows describes a single TCR beta chain. Its specificity is unknown. Researchers ran the PCR with 60 Vbeta and 13 Jbeta primers. The assay was immunoSEQ multiplex PCR, and TCRdb's table has in-frame clones only and misses some. Its table records about 33,000 clones. This sample was included in a study of cytomegalovirus exposure and HLA in healthy donors. CDR1 and CDR2 from the germline V gene are SEHNR and FQNEAQ (reference sequence). The CDR3 consists of 17 residues. Trimming took 5 bases from V and 2 from J, leaving 20 bases between them. The study's findings and limits: As was reported, the HLA-A and HLA-B alleles of most subjects were accurately predicted from TCR beta sequences.

This sequence originates from a man aged 35 to 55 in good health and CMV-seronegative. The sequenced sample consisted of PBMCs. V is TRBV7-9 and J is TRBJ2-3; no clear D gene. The CDR3 here is CASSRNRLAEPTDTQYF. The DNA for the CDR3 is TGTGCCAGCAGCCGAAATAGGCTGGCGGAACCCACAGATACGCAGTATTTT.